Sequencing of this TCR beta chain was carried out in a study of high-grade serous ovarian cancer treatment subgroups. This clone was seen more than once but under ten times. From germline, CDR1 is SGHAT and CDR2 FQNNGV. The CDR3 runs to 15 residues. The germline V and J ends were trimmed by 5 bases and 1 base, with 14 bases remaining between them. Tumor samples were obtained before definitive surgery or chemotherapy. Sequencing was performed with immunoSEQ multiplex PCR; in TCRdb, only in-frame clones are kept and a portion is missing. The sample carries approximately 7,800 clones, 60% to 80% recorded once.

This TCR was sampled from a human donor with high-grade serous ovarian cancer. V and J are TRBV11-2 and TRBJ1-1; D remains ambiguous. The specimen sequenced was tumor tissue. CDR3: CASSLRFLENTEAFF. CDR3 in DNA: TGTGCCAGCAGCCTTAGGTTTTTGGAGAACACTGAAGCTTTCTTT.